The T cell receptor beta chain described here comes from a study of cytomegalovirus exposure and HLA in healthy donors. Study-level results: The study flagged some 170 TCR beta chains as cytomegalovirus-associated. Under in vitro conditions, a few CMV-associated chains were confirmed as specific for CMV antigens. Exclusion applied to some V segments, including TRBV6-2 and TRBV6-3, as they were indistinguishable.

The CDR3 totals 12 residues. Germline CDR1 is SEHNR and CDR2 is FQNEAQ (reference sequence). Trimming cost V 5 bases and J 3 bases, with 6 bases left between them. PCR involved 60 Vbeta and 13 Jbeta primers. Repertoires were generated with immunoSEQ multiplex PCR, while TCRdb's copy carries only in-frame clones and drops some. The sample yields 150,000 or so clones, 80% seen once. On this clone itself: Its antigen is still unknown.

The sample was PBMCs. The chain has TRBV7-9 and TRBJ2-3; D is uncertain. The TCR sequence derives from a young man in good health and CMV-seropositive. The CDR3 bases are TGTGCCAGCAGCCGGGTGACAGATACGCAGTATTTT. Protein sequence: CASSRVTDTQYF.